What follows describes a single TCR beta chain. Per the germline V gene, CDR1 is SGHTA and CDR2 is FQGNSA. The CDR3 length is 14 residues. Trimming shortened V by 0 bases and J by 7 bases, and 10 bases separated the two germline ends. Original methodology: Filtering of immunoSEQ junctional sequences could not match full-length read filtering. Clones were read by immunoSEQ multiplex PCR, and TCRdb kept only the in-frame ones, dropping some. The DNA gave D and trimming, while V, J and clone size come from that table. The sample lists some 2,500,000 clones, 80% to 95% occurring once. This entry belongs to a study of shared clonotypes between healthy human individuals.

The rearrangement uses TRBV7-2 and TRBJ2-1; D not certain. Sequences were obtained from naive CD4+ T cells from PBMCs. Subset here: CD45RA+ positively selected. The origin of this receptor is a man between 18 and 29 years old in good health. Some clones in this sample may be carry-over from other donors' samples. The CDR3 is CASSLAGYPNEQFF. CDR3 DNA: TGTGCCAGCAGCTTAGCGGGATACCCGAATGAGCAGTTCTTC.